Following are 14 T cell receptor beta chains from one sample sequenced in a study of OX40 agonist ivuxolimab in advanced cancers. Profiling relied on immunoSEQ multiplex PCR, and the TCRdb table lists in-frame clones only, not all of them. The data contain about 76,000 clones, approximately 85% of them singletons. This specimen consisted of CD4+ or CD8+ T cells sorted from blood, obtained in a trial of the OX40 agonist ivuxolimab. The origin of the receptors is an adult with an advanced solid tumor such as melanoma, head and neck, liver or kidney cancer.

This chain joins TRBV2 and TRBJ2-5, with TRBD1 identical over 8 bases. This CDR3 region has 15 residues. The germline CDR1 and CDR2 sequences are SNHLY and FYNNEI. V lost 6 bases, J lost 1 base, and 7 bases stayed unmatched. CDR3 bases: TGTGCCAGCAGCCTTGAAGGGACAGGCCAAGAGACCCAGTACTTC. Protein sequence: CASSLEGTGQETQYF.

This chain joins TRBV5-4 and TRBJ2-7; TRBD1 might be the D (5 bases). This CDR3 is 14 amino acids long. CDR1 is SGHNT, CDR2 YYREEE, per germline (reference sequence). V was clipped by 3 bases and J by 7 bases, with 17 bases between them. The chain's CDR3 is CASSSTRQLSEQYF. The CDR3, as DNA: TGTGCCAGCAGCTCAACCCGACAGCTATCTGAGCAGTACTTC.

The gene calls are TRBV11-2 and TRBJ2-1, with TRBD2 matching 11 bases. From germline, CDR1 is SGHAT and CDR2 FQNNGV. With V trimmed by 5 bases and J by 8 bases, 8 bases remained unmatched. This CDR3 comprises 15 residues. The CDR3 bases are TGTGCCAGCAGCGCTCTTAGCGGGGGGGGCCATGAGCAGTTCTTC. Translation gives CASSALSGGGHEQFF. Looking up the rest from reference TRBV11-2 and TRBJ2-1 gives the full variable domain: EAGVAQSPRYKIIEKRQSVAFWCNPISGHATLYWYQQILGQGPKLLIQFQNNGVVDDSQLPKDRFSAERLKGVDSTLKIQPAKLEDSAVYLCASSALSGGGHEQFFGPGTRLTVL.

This rearrangement joins TRBV4-3 to TRBJ1-5; 9 positions match TRBD1. From germline, CDR1 is LGHNA and CDR2 YSLEER. This CDR3 has 15 residues. The junction had 3 bases not matched to a gene; V was cut back by 3 bases and J by 3 bases. CDR3 region: CASSQGQGSNQPQHF. Here the CDR3 DNA reads TGCGCCAGCAGCCAGGGACAGGGCTCCAATCAGCCCCAGCATTTT.

The rearrangement uses TRBV7-8 and TRBJ1-2; D is unresolved. The CDR3 is 12 residues long. Germline CDR1 is SGHVS and CDR2 is FQNEAQ. Trimming removed 5 bases at V and 7 bases at J, with 11 bases between. CDR3 in amino acids: CASSRALGGYTF. The CDR3 region has the DNA TGTGCCAGCAGCCGCGCTTTAGGTGGCTACACCTTC.

This sequence joins TRBV20-1 and TRBJ1-2; D gene uncertain. Trimming took 1 base from V and 9 from J, leaving 0 bases between them. This CDR3 comprises 8 residues. Looked up from germline, CDR1 is DFQATT and CDR2 is SNEGSKA (reference sequence). The CDR3 here is CSARGYTF. CDR3 DNA: TGCAGTGCTAGAGGCTACACCTTC.

The chain links TRBV19 to TRBJ2-7; possibly TRBD1 for D (6 bases). This CDR3 region has 15 residues. With 5 bases removed from V and 0 bases from J, the gap between germline ends came to 14 bases. Per the germline V gene, CDR1 is LNHDA and CDR2 is SQIVND (reference sequence). CDR3 sequence: CASSLQGADSYEQYF. CDR3 DNA: TGTGCCAGTAGTCTACAGGGAGCGGACTCCTACGAGCAGTACTTC.

V is TRBV19 and J is TRBJ1-2; possible D gene TRBD1, 5 bases. Germline loops: CDR1 LNHDA, CDR2 SQIVND (reference sequence). CDR3 size: 15 residues. The V end was cut by 5 bases, the J end by 0 bases, with 13 bases between. The CDR3 DNA reads as TGTGCCAGTAGTCCCCATACAGGACCTAACTATGGCTACACCTTC. It specifies CASSPHTGPNYGYTF.

This clone was recorded many times. The CDR3 sequence: CASSRDRGPYEQYF. The CDR3 DNA reads TGTGCCAGCAGCCGGGACAGGGGGCCCTACGAGCAGTACTTC. This rearrangement joins TRBV7-2 to TRBJ2-7; TRBD1 matches 12 bases. The CDR3 is 14 amino acids. Germline V gene lookup returns CDR1 SGHTA and CDR2 FQGNSA. The ends lost 5 bases at V and 2 bases at J; junction bases unmatched: 1.

Note on this clone: Germline and junction disagree at one end, which may indicate a read error. V usage is TRBV7-7 and J usage is TRBJ2-2; D unresolved. CDR1 is SSHAT and CDR2 is FNYEAQ in the germline V gene (reference sequence). This CDR3 contains 13 residues. The CDR3 sequence is CASSHSFTGELFF. The CDR3 DNA is TGTGCTAGCAGCCACTCATTTACCGGGGAGCTGTTTTTT.

The chain is built from TRBV7-8 and TRBJ1-5; 7 bases line up with TRBD1. V lost 2 bases to trimming and J lost 5 bases; unmatched junction nucleotides: 9. The length of the CDR3 is 16 residues. Per germline, CDR1 SGHVS and CDR2 FQNEAQ. CDR3 coding DNA: TGTGCCAGCAGCTTAACACAGGGGACGAAGGATCAGCCCCAGCATTTT. Residues: CASSLTQGTKDQPQHF.

The gene calls are TRBV2 and TRBJ2-6; a weak D match, TRBD1 (7 bases). The CDR3 runs to 16 residues. V dropped 6 bases and J dropped 1 base, with 13 bases sitting between them. Germline V lookup: CDR1 SNHLY, CDR2 FYNNEI. The CDR3 loop reads CASRDSGGSGANVLTF. The CDR3 DNA reads as TGTGCCAGCAGGGACTCAGGGGGGTCTGGGGCCAACGTCCTGACTTTC.

The rearrangement links TRBV5-8 to TRBJ2-1; D call uncertain. Per the germline V gene, CDR1 is SGHTS and CDR2 is YDEGEE. The CDR3 totals 13 residues. Deletions cut 0 bases from V and 10 bases from J, with 11 bases between. The CDR3 spells CASSLVWAREQFF. CDR3 DNA sequence: TGTGCCAGCAGCTTGGTCTGGGCCCGCGAGCAGTTCTTC.

The gene calls are TRBV7-6 and TRBJ1-1; TRBD1 matches 9 bases. From germline, CDR1 is SGHVS and CDR2 FNYEAQ. V lost 1 base, J lost 4 bases, and 4 bases stayed unmatched. This CDR3 has 15 residues. The CDR3 loop reads CASSLVGTGTTEAFF. The CDR3 DNA follows: TGTGCCAGCAGCTTAGTCGGGACAGGGACCACTGAAGCTTTCTTT.